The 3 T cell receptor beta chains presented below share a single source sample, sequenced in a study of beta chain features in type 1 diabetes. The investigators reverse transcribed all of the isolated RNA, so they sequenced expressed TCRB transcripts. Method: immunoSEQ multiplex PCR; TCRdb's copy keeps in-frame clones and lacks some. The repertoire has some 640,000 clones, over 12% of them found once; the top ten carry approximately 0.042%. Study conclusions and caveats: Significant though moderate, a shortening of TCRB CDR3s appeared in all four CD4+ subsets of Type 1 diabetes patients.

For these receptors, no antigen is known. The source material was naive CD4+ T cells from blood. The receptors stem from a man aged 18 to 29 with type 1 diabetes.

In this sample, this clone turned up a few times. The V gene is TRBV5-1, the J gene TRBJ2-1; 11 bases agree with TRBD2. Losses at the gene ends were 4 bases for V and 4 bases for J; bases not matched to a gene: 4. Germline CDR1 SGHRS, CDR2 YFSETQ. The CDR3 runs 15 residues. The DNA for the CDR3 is TGCGCCAGCAGCATGGGACTAGCGGAATACAATGAGCAGTTCTTC. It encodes CASSMGLAEYNEQFF.

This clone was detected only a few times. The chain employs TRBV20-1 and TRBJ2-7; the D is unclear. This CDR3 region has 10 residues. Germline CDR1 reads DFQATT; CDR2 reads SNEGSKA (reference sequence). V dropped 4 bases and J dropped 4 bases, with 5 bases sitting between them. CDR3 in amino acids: CSATEYEQYF. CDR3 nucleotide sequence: TGCAGTGCTACCGAATACGAGCAGTACTTC.

CDR3 nucleotides: TGTGCCAGCTTGGACAGGGAAAGCACAGATACGCAGTATTTT. Amino acids: CASLDRESTDTQYF. J is TRBJ2-3 and V is TRBV6-6, with TRBD1 matching 8 bases. V dropped 8 bases and J dropped 0; count of bases not matched to a gene: 4. The CDR3 runs to 14 residues. Germline CDR1 MNHNY, CDR2 SVGAGI (reference sequence).